The clone carrying this T cell receptor (beta chain) was observed a handful of times. No antigen is known for it. 5'RACE primed at constant segments yielded TCR alpha and TCR beta cDNA libraries bearing sample barcodes and UMIs. TCRdb re-called the 5' RACE reads with MiXCR, one entry per CDR3 protein. The sample carries 400,000 or so distinct CDR3 sequences, around 20% recorded once. This entry comes from a study of T-cell memory formation after mild COVID-19. On the study more broadly: There were largely donor-specific TCR clusters. General study points: A balance of CD4 and CD8 characterized clones contracting day 15 to 85, whereas later expanders leaned CD4+. Clones that contracted clustered mainly in CM and EM if CD4+ and in EMRA if CD8+.

Trimming took 2 bases from V and 13 from J, leaving 12 bases between them. There are 13 residues in the CDR3. The sequencing sample was made of PBMCs or a T cell subset sorted from them (not recorded which). The sequence came from an adult woman who had mild COVID-19 (a few samples of this study predate the infection). Cell type and time point are not known. The chain employs TRBV12-3 or TRBV12-4 and TRBJ1-6, with a tentative D call TRBD1 (5 bases). The CDR3 region has the DNA TGTGCCAGCAGTTTAATCGGGTGGGGGCCCCTCCACTTT. It codes for CASSLIGWGPLHF.